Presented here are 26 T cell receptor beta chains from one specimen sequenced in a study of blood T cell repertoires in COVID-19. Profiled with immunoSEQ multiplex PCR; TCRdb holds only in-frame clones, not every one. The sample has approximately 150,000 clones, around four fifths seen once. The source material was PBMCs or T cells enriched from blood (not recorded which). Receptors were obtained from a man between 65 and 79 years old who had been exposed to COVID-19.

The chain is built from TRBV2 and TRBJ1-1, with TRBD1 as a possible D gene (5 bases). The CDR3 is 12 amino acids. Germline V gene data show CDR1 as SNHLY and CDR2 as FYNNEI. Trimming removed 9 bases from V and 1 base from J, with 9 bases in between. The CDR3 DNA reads TGTGCCAGTGGGGGGGAGAACACTGAAGCTTTCTTT. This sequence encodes CASGGENTEAFF.

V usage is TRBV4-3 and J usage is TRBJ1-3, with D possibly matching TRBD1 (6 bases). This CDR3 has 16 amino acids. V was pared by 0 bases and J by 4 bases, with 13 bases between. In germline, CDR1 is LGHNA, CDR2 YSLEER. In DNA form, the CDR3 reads TGCGCCAGCAGCCAAGAGAACAGGGTATCGGGAAACACCATATATTTT. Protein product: CASSQENRVSGNTIYF.

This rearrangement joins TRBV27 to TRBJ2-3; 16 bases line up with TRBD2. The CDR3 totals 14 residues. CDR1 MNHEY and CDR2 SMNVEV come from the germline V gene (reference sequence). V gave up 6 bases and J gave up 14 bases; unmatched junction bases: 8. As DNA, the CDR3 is TGTGCCAGCAGACCGGGACTAGCGGGGGGGTCAGTGTATTTT. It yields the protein CASRPGLAGGSVYF.

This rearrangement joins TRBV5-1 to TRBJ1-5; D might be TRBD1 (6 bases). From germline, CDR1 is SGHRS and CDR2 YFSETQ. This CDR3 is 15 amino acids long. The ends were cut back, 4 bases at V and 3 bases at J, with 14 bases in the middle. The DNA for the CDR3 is TGCGCCAGCAGCATCCACAGGGTATCCAATCAGCCCCAGCATTTT. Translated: CASSIHRVSNQPQHF.

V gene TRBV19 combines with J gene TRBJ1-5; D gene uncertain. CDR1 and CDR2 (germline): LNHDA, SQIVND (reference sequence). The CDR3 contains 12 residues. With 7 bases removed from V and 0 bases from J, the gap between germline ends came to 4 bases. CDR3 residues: CASTRSNQPQHF. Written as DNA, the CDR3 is TGTGCCAGTACTCGTAGCAATCAGCCCCAGCATTTT.

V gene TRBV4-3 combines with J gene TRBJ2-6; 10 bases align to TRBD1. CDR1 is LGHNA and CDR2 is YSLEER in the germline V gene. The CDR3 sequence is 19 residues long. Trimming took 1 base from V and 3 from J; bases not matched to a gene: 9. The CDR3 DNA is TGCGCCAGCAGCCAAGGTTTCGGGACAGGGGCTAGTGGGGCCAACGTCCTGACTTTC. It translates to CASSQGFGTGASGANVLTF.

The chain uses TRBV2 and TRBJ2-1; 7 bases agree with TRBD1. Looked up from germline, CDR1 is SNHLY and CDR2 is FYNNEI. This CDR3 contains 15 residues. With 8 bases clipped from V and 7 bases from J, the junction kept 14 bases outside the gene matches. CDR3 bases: TGTGCCAGCGGAGGCGAGACAGGGAAGTTGAATGAGCAGTTCTTC. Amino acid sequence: CASGGETGKLNEQFF.

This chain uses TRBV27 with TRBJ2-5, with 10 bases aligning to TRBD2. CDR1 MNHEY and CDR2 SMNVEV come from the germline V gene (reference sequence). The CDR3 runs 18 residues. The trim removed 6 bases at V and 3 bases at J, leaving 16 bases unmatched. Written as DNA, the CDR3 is TGTGCCAGCAGCCCGAGGGGTGTCAGCGGGAGGGCCAAAGAGACCCAGTACTTC. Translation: CASSPRGVSGRAKETQYF.

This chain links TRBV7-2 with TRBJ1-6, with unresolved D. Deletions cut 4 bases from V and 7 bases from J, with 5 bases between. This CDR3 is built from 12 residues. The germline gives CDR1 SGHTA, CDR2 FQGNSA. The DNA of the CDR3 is TGTGCCAGCAGCTCCCAAAATTCACCCCTCCACTTT. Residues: CASSSQNSPLHF.

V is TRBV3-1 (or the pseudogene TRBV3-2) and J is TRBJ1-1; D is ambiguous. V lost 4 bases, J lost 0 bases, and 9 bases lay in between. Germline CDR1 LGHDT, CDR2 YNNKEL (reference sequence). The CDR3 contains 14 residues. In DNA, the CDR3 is TGTGCCAGCAGCCCGGGTGTCTTGAACACTGAAGCTTTCTTT. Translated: CASSPGVLNTEAFF.

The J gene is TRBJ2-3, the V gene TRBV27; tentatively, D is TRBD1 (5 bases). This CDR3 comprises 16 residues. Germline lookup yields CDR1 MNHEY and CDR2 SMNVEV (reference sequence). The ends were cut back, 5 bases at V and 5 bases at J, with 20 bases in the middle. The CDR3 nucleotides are TGTGCCAGCAGTATACTTCCCGTGGGAAGGGGAGATACGCAGTATTTT. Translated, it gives CASSILPVGRGDTQYF.

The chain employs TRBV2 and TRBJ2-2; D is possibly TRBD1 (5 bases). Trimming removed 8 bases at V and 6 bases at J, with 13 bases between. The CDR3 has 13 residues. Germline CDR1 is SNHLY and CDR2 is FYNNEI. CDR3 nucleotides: TGTGCCAGCGGGAACAGGAGAGCCGGGGAGCTGTTTTTT. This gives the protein CASGNRRAGELFF.

CDR3: CASSLAGFYEQYF. The CDR3 DNA sequence: TGTGCCAGCAGCTTGGCCGGGTTCTACGAGCAGTACTTC. The V call is TRBV5-6, the J call TRBJ2-7; D unclear. Trimming stripped 0 bases from V and 3 bases from J, with 7 bases between. The CDR3 is 13 residues long. Looked up from germline, CDR1 is SGHDT and CDR2 is YYEEEE.

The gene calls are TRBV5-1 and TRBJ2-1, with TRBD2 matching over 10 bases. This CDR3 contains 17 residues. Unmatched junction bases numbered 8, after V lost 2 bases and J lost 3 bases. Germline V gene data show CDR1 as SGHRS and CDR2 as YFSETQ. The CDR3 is CASSFIGLAGVYNEQFF. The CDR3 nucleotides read TGCGCCAGCAGCTTTATCGGTCTAGCGGGAGTCTACAATGAGCAGTTCTTC.

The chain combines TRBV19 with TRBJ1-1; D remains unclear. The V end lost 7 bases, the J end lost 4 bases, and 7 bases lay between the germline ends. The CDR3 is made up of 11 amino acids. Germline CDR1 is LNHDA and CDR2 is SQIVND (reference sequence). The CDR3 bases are TGTGCCAGTACGTTTTTCACTGAAGCTTTCTTT. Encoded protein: CASTFFTEAFF.

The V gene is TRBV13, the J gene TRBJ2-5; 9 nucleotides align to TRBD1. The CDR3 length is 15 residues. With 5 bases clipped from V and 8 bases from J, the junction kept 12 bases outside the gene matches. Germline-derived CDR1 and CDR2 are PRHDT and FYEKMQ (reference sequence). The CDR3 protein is CASSRAGTGSRTQYF. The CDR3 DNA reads TGTGCCAGCAGCAGGGCCGGGACAGGGTCTCGAACCCAGTACTTC.

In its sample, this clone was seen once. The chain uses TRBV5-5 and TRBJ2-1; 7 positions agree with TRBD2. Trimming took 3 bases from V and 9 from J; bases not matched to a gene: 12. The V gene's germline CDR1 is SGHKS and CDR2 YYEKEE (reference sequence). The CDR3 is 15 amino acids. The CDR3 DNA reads TGTGCCAGCAGCTCCCGGGGGAGGGCCGACGGTGAGCAGTTCTTC. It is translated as CASSSRGRADGEQFF.

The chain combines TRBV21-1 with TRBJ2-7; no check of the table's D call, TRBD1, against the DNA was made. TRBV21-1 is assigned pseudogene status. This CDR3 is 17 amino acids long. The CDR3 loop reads CASSKDVRDRTAYEQYF. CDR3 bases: TGTGCCAGCAGCAAAGATGTGAGGGACAGAACGGCCTACGAGCAGTACTTC.

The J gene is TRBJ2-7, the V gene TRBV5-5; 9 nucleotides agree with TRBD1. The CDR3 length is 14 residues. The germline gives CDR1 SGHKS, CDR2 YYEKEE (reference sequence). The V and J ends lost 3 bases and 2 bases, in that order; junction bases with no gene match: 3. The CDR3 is CASSWGQGAYEQYF. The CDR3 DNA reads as TGTGCCAGCAGCTGGGGACAGGGAGCCTACGAGCAGTACTTC.

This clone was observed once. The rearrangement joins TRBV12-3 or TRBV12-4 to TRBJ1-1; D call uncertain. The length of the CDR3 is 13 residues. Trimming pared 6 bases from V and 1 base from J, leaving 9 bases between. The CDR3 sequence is CASSSRENTEAFF. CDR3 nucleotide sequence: TGTGCCAGCAGCTCCCGAGAGAACACTGAAGCTTTCTTT.

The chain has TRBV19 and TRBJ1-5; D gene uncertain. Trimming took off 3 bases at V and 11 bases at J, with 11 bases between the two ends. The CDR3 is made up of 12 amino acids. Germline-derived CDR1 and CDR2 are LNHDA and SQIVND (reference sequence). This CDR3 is CASSMRAAAQHF. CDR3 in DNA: TGTGCCAGTAGTATGAGGGCAGCGGCCCAGCATTTT.

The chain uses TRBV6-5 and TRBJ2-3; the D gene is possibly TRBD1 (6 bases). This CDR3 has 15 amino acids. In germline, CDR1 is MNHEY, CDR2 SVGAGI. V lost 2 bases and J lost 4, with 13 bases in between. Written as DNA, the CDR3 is TGTGCCAGCAGTTACATCGGACAGTCAGCAGATACGCAGTATTTT. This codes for CASSYIGQSADTQYF.

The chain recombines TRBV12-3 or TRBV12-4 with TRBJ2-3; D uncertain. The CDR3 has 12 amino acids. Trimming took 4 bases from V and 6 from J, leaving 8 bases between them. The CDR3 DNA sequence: TGTGCCAGCAGTTCTCAGTGGGATACGCAGTATTTT. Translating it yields CASSSQWDTQYF.

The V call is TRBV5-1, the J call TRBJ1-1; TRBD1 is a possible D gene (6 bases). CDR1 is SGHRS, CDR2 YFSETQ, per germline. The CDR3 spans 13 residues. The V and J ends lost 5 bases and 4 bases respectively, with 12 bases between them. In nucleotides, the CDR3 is TGCGCCAGCAGACAGGACAGCGTCACTGAAGCTTTCTTT. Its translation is CASRQDSVTEAFF.

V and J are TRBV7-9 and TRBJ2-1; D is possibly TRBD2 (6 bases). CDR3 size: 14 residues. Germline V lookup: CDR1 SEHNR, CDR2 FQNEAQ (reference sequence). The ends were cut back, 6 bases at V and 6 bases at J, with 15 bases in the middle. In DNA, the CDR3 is TGTGCCAGCAGTGTGTGGGGGGACGTCAATGAGCAGTTCTTC. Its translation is CASSVWGDVNEQFF. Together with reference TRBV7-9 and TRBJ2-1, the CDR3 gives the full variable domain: DTGVSQNPRHKITKRGQNVTFRCDPISEHNRLYWYRQTLGQGPEFLTYFQNEAQLEKSRLLSDRFSAERPKGSFSTLEIQRTEQGDSAMYLCASSVWGDVNEQFFGPGTRLTVL.

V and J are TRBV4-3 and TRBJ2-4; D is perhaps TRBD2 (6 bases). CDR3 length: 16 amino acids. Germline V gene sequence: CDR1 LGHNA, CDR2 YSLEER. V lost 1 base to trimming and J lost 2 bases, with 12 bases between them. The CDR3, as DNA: TGCGCCAGCAGCCAAGTCGGGGGATTGTCCAAAAACATTCAGTACTTC. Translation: CASSQVGGLSKNIQYF.